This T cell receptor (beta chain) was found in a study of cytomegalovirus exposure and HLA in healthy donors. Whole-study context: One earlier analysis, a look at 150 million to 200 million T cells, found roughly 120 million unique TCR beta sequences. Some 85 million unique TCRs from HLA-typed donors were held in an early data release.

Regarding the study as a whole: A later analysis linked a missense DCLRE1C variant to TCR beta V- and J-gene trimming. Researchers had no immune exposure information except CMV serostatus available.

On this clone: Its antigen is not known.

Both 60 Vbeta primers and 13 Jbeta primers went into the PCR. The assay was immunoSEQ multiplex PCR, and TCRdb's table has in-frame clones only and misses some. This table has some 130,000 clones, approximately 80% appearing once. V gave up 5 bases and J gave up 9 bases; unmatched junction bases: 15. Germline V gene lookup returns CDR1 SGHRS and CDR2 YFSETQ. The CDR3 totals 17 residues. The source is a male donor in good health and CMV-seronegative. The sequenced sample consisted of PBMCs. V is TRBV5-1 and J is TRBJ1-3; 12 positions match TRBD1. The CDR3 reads CASRNPLGGQGAGTIYF. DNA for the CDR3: TGCGCCAGCAGAAACCCTCTGGGGGGACAGGGGGCCGGCACCATATATTTT.